This TCR beta chain was identified in a study of blood T cell repertoires in COVID-19. Unmatched junction bases numbered 16, after V lost 5 bases and J lost 6 bases. The germline V gene has CDR1 MNHEY and CDR2 SMNVEV (reference sequence). The CDR3 runs to 17 residues. In the source study's methods: Reference gene primer amplification yielded estimated nucleated cell counts. This table comes from immunoSEQ multiplex PCR, and its TCRdb copy is limited to in-frame clones, with some not included. V and J calls plus clone size are reproduced from that table; the DNA served to infer D and trimming. The sample gives about 240,000 clones, about 80% of which show up once; approximately 9.4% is in the top ten.

The sequence derives from a woman of 80 years or more with acute or convalescent COVID-19. The chain couples TRBV27 to TRBJ1-5; 7 bases align to TRBD1. Sequencing used peripheral blood. For the CDR3, the DNA is TGTGCCAGCAGTCCCTTTAGGGGGCTATCGGGCACTCAGCCCCAGCATTTT. It specifies CASSPFRGLSGTQPQHF.